Listed here is a single T cell receptor (beta chain). Original processing notes: Amplification of reference gene primers provided the estimated nucleated cell counts. Here immunoSEQ multiplex PCR was the method, and the copy in TCRdb shows in-frame clones only, minus some. From that table come the V and J calls and clone size; the DNA was used to work out D and trimming. There are roughly 350,000 clones in the sample; approximately 89% occur only once, and roughly a tenth lies in the top ten. This specimen belongs to a study of blood T cell repertoires in COVID-19. Study overall: Researchers got acute and convalescent COVID-19 samples from the United States, Italy and Spain. T cells, B-cell-depleted T cells, or PBMCs provided the cDNA or gDNA that served as material.

The CDR3 has 15 amino acids. The germline V gene encodes CDR1 SGHTA and CDR2 FQGTGA. With 5 bases clipped from V and 7 bases from J, the junction kept 12 bases outside the gene matches. This clonotype originated in a woman aged 25 to 39 with COVID-19, enrolled during active disease. Sequenced material: peripheral blood. This rearrangement joins TRBV7-3 to TRBJ2-3; 7 bases match TRBD1. CDR3 sequence (DNA): TGTGCCAGCAGCCTGACAGGGATAGGGGAGTATACGCAGTATTTT. This gives the protein CASSLTGIGEYTQYF.